Described below is a single T cell receptor (beta chain) sequence and its context. Its matching antigen is unknown. Data came from immunoSEQ multiplex PCR; TCRdb stores just in-frame clones and leaves some out. The sample includes approximately 96,000 clones, about 90% of them seen just once. Individuals having autoimmune disease history or systemic immunosuppression were not enrolled. This sample stems from a study of OX40 agonist ivuxolimab in advanced cancers. The study, taken as a whole, reports: Partial responders dosed at 0.1-3.0 mg/kg displayed clonal expansion ranking among the lowest. Expanded clones belonging to CD8+ T cells outnumbered, on average, those of CD4+.

This sample comprised CD4+ or CD8+ T cells sorted from blood, obtained in a trial of the OX40 agonist ivuxolimab. This TCR was recovered from an adult with an advanced solid tumor such as melanoma, head and neck, liver or kidney cancer.

The CDR3 protein is CASSLRGGDTGELFF. Written as DNA, the CDR3 is TGTGCCAGCAGCCTTAGAGGGGGCGACACCGGGGAGCTGTTTTTT. The V gene is TRBV7-3, the J gene TRBJ2-2; 7 nucleotides align to TRBD1. CDR1 is SGHTA, CDR2 FQGTGA, per germline. The trim removed 5 bases at V and 3 bases at J, leaving 6 bases unmatched. CDR3 length: 15 amino acids.